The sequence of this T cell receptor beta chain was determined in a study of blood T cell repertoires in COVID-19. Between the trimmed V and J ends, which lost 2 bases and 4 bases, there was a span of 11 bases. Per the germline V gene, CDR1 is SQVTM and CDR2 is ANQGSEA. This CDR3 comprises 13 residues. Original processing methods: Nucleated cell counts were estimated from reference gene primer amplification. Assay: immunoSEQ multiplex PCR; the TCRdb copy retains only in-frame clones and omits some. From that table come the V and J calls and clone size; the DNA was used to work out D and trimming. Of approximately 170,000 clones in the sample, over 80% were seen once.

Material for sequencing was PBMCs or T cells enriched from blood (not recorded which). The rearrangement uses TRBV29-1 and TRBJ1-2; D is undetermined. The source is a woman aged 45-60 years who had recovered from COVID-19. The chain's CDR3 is CSVERGGLYGYTF. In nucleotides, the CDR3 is TGCAGCGTTGAACGGGGAGGCCTCTATGGCTACACCTTC.